This paragraph covers one T cell receptor beta chain sequence. Germline-derived CDR1 and CDR2 are DFQATT and SNEGSKA (reference sequence). This CDR3 spans 14 amino acids. The library came from three nested PCR rounds adapted from ARM-PCR protocols. Using its own MiXCR run on the multiplex PCR reads, TCRdb lists one record per CDR3 protein. Among about 66,000 distinct CDR3 sequences listed, around four fifths were seen once. The template was RNA from unsorted bulk tissue. Donors were chemotherapy-naive, newly diagnosed lung cancer surgical patients in China, August–late 2014. The data are from a study of tumor and adjacent non-tumor tissue in lung cancer. As for the study in general: There were 11 to 13 adenocarcinoma, 2 squamous cell carcinoma and 1 small cell lung cancer cases.

The chain is built from TRBV20-1 and TRBJ2-5, with a tentative D call TRBD2 (6 bases). The sequenced material came from lung tumor tissue. This receptor was taken from a man aged 60 to 69 with non-small cell lung cancer. The CDR3 DNA is TGCAAAGCTAACCTCCTTCTAGCGCAAGAGACCCAGTACTTC. Encoded protein: CKANLLLAQETQYF.